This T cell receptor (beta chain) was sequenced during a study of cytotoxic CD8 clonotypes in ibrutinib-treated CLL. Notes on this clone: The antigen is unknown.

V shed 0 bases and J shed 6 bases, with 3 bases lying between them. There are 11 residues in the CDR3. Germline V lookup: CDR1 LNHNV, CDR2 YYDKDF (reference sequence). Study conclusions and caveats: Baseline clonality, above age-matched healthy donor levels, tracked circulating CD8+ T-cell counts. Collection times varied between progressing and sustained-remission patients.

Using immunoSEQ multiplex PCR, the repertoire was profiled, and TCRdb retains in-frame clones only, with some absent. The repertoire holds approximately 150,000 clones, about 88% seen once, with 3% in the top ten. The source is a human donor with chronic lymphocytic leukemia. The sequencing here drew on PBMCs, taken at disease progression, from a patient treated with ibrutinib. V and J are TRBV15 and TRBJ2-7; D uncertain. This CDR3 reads CATSRDLEQYF. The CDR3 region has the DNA TGTGCCACCAGCAGAGATCTCGAGCAGTACTTC.